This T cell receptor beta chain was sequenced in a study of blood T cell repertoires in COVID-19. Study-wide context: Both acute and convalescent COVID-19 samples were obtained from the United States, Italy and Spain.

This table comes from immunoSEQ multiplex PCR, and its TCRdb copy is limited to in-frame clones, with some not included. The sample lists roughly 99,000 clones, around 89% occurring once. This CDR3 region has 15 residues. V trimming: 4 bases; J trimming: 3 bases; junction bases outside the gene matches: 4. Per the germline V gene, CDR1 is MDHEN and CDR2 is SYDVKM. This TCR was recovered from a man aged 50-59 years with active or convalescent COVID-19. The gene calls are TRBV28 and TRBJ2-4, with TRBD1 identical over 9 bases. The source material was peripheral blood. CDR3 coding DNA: TGTGCCAGCAGTTCACAGGGGGCCGGCAAAAACATTCAGTACTTC. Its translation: CASSSQGAGKNIQYF.